What follows are 24 T cell receptor beta chains derived from one specimen sequenced in a study of identical twins. TCRdb reanalysed the 5' RACE reads using MiXCR and keeps one entry per CDR3 protein. The sample has 460,000 or so distinct CDR3 sequences; over 12% are singletons. These records were also assigned to another study, of yellow fever vaccine responses in identical twins.

The specimen was CD4+ T cells sorted from blood. These receptor sequences come from a woman in her late teens or twenties in good health.

This chain joins TRBV5-1 and TRBJ2-7, with no clear D. Trimming stripped 2 bases from V and 5 bases from J, with 8 bases between. This CDR3 is 12 amino acids long. Per germline, CDR1 SGHRS and CDR2 YFSETQ. DNA for the CDR3: TGCGCCAGCAGCTTAACCCGCAACGAGCAGTACTTC. Encoded protein: CASSLTRNEQYF.

There are many counts of this clonotype. The chain employs TRBV12-3 or TRBV12-4 and TRBJ2-2; no definite D call. Deletions cut 6 bases from V and 4 bases from J, with 6 bases between. The CDR3 totals 12 residues. The CDR3 here is CASRKTTGELFF. The DNA for the CDR3 is TGTGCCAGCAGAAAAACCACCGGGGAGCTGTTTTTT.

The rearrangement joins TRBV7-2 to TRBJ1-3; the D gene is possibly TRBD1 (6 bases). CDR3 size: 14 residues. The germline V gene has CDR1 SGHTA and CDR2 FQGNSA. Deletions cut 5 bases from V and 0 bases from J, with 8 bases between. The CDR3 DNA reads as TGTGCCAGCAGCCGACAGGTCTCTGGAAACACCATATATTTT. Translation: CASSRQVSGNTIYF.

The table lists this clonotype with a few counts. CDR3 in DNA: TGCAGTGCTAGGAAAAGGGACATTAACACCGGGGAGCTGTTTTTT. The encoded protein is CSARKRDINTGELFF. This rearrangement joins TRBV20-1 to TRBJ2-2; possibly TRBD1 for D (6 bases). Deletions cut 3 bases from V and 2 bases from J, with 13 bases between. The CDR3 covers 15 residues. Germline V gene sequence: CDR1 DFQATT, CDR2 SNEGSKA (reference sequence).

This clonotype has just a few counts. This chain links TRBV3-1 with TRBJ2-1, with TRBD2 matching over 13 bases. The CDR3 covers 20 residues. CDR1 LGHDT and CDR2 YNNKEL come from the germline V gene (reference sequence). V lost 3 bases and J lost 0; bases outside the gene matches: 11. In DNA form, the CDR3 reads TGTGCCAGCAGCCAGAGGGCGACTAGCGGGAGGAAGGGCTCCTACAATGAGCAGTTCTTC. Its translation: CASSQRATSGRKGSYNEQFF.

The chain recombines TRBV2 with TRBJ2-1; no reliable D call. This CDR3 region has 13 residues. The germline V gene encodes CDR1 SNHLY and CDR2 FYNNEI. V was clipped by 6 bases and J by 3 bases, with 9 bases between them. This chain's CDR3 is CASRPAFYNEQFF. CDR3 DNA: TGTGCCAGCAGGCCCGCCTTCTACAATGAGCAGTTCTTC.

This clonotype was seen only a few times. This rearrangement joins TRBV15 to TRBJ2-1; D possibly corresponds to TRBD1 (5 bases). V was cut by 0 bases and J by 7 bases, with 10 bases left in between. The CDR3 totals 14 residues. Germline assignment: CDR1 LNHNV and CDR2 YYDKDF (reference sequence). In DNA, the CDR3 is TGTGCCACCAGCAGAGAAGTCAGGGCGAATGAGCAGTTCTTC. Encoded protein: CATSREVRANEQFF. Combining the CDR3 with reference TRBV15 and TRBJ2-1 gives the whole variable domain DAMVIQNPRYQVTQFGKPVTLSCSQTLNHNVMYWYQQKSSQAPKLLFHYYDKDFNNEADTPDNFQSRRPNTSFCFLDIRSPGLGDTAMYLCATSREVRANEQFFGPGTRLTVL.

This clonotype was recorded a few times. J is TRBJ1-1 and V is TRBV5-1; D remains ambiguous. This CDR3 contains 12 residues. CDR1 is SGHRS, CDR2 YFSETQ, per germline. V lost 4 bases to trimming and J lost 7 bases, with 11 bases between them. In DNA form, the CDR3 reads TGCGCCAGCAGCGGGGTTAACGATGAAGCTTTCTTT. Its protein product is CASSGVNDEAFF.

The chain is built from TRBV7-2 and TRBJ1-1; no clear D gene. The V end lost 8 bases, the J end lost 0 bases, and 10 bases lay between the germline ends. CDR3 length equals 13 residues. Germline V gives CDR1 SGHTA, CDR2 FQGNSA. The CDR3 sequence is CASWGGLNTEAFF. The CDR3 DNA reads as TGTGCCAGCTGGGGAGGGCTGAACACTGAAGCTTTCTTT.

The V gene is TRBV29-1, the J gene TRBJ2-7, with D hard to call. Trimming cost V 5 bases and J 7 bases, with 9 bases left between them. CDR1 is SQVTM, CDR2 ANQGSEA, per germline. The CDR3 runs 10 residues. CDR3 sequence (DNA): TGCAGCGTTATCGGGCGAGAGCAGTACTTC. Translation: CSVIGREQYF.

This clonotype has ten or more counts. The V call is TRBV24-1, the J call TRBJ2-3; possibly TRBD2 for D (5 bases). V lost 4 bases and J lost 8, with 9 bases in between. Germline V lookup: CDR1 KGHDR, CDR2 SFDVKD. This CDR3 region has 12 residues. The CDR3 bases are TGTGCCACCAGTGAGGACGCGGGTACGCAGTATTTT. It translates to CATSEDAGTQYF.

The rearrangement links TRBV7-9 to TRBJ2-1; 7 nucleotides line up with TRBD2. The trim removed 5 bases at V and 7 bases at J, leaving 14 bases unmatched. This CDR3 has 16 residues. CDR1 and CDR2 from the germline V gene are SEHNR and FQNEAQ (reference sequence). CDR3 coding DNA: TGTGCCAGCAGCCCCAGCAGCGGGACGCCGGGAAATGAGCAGTTCTTC. Translated, it gives CASSPSSGTPGNEQFF.

This clonotype appeared a few times. The CDR3 is CASTVSGYEQYF. CDR3 DNA: TGTGCCAGCACAGTTAGTGGCTACGAGCAGTACTTC. The rearrangement joins TRBV6-6 to TRBJ2-7; D is unresolved. This CDR3 has 12 amino acids. Germline V gives CDR1 MNHNY, CDR2 SVGAGI (reference sequence). V lost 7 bases and J lost 3, with 10 bases in between.

This clonotype was picked up a small number of times. The J gene is TRBJ2-3, the V gene TRBV28; TRBD1 aligns across 10 bases. This CDR3 contains 15 residues. CDR1 is MDHEN and CDR2 is SYDVKM in the germline V gene. V lost 4 bases and J lost 4; bases outside the gene matches: 5. CDR3 in DNA: TGTGCCAGCAGTTCGCCGGGACAGGGGTCAGATACGCAGTATTTT. Protein product: CASSSPGQGSDTQYF.

This chain links TRBV7-2 with TRBJ2-1, with 7 bases fitting TRBD2. There are 16 residues in the CDR3. Losses at the gene ends were 0 bases for V and 4 bases for J; bases not matched to a gene: 6. Germline V gene data show CDR1 as SGHTA and CDR2 as FQGNSA. Here the CDR3 reads CASSLAAGVTYNEQFF. The CDR3 DNA is TGTGCCAGCAGCTTAGCTGCGGGAGTAACATACAATGAGCAGTTCTTC. Full variable domain (remainder filled in from reference TRBV7-2 and TRBJ2-1): GAGVSQSPSNKVTEKGKDVELRCDPISGHTALYWYRQSLGQGLEFLIYFQGNSAPDKSGLPSDRFSAERTGGSVSTLTIQRTQQEDSAVYLCASSLAAGVTYNEQFFGPGTRLTVL.

This clonotype was detected a few times. CDR3 coding DNA: TGTGCCAGCAGCTTAATAGCGGGAGGAGGGACCCAGTACTTC. As protein: CASSLIAGGGTQYF. This rearrangement joins TRBV7-2 to TRBJ2-5; 10 bases match TRBD2. CDR1 is SGHTA and CDR2 is FQGNSA in the germline V gene. Trimming removed 2 bases from V and 7 bases from J; junction bases left unmatched: 4. The CDR3 sequence is 14 residues long.

V is TRBV29-1 and J is TRBJ2-3; perhaps TRBD2 as D (5 bases). V was cut by 7 bases and J by 1 base, with 12 bases left in between. CDR1 and CDR2 from the germline V gene are SQVTM and ANQGSEA. The CDR3 is made up of 13 amino acids. DNA of the CDR3: TGCAGCGATAAGGCGAGGGGCACAGATACGCAGTATTTT. This gives the protein CSDKARGTDTQYF.

At least ten counts were recorded for this clonotype. The chain uses TRBV7-2 and TRBJ2-2; no reliable D call. CDR3 size: 14 residues. Trimming left V 3 bases short and J 1 base short, with 6 bases between. The germline CDR1 and CDR2 sequences are SGHTA and FQGNSA. The CDR3 DNA reads as TGTGCCAGCAGCTTTGGCGGGAACACCGGGGAGCTGTTTTTT. It is translated as CASSFGGNTGELFF.

Ten or more counts support this clonotype. V gene TRBV7-9 combines with J gene TRBJ2-5; TRBD1 might be the D (5 bases). CDR3 size: 14 residues. V lost 4 bases to trimming and J lost 5 bases, with 14 bases between them. Germline-derived CDR1 and CDR2 are SEHNR and FQNEAQ (reference sequence). CDR3 region: CASSSQANAETQYF. CDR3 coding DNA: TGTGCCAGCAGCTCACAGGCAAACGCGGAGACCCAGTACTTC.

In this sample, this clonotype turned up many times. The gene calls are TRBV15 and TRBJ2-7; D may be TRBD2 (5 bases). This CDR3 spans 14 amino acids. The V gene lost 2 bases and the J gene lost 6 bases, with 14 bases spanning the gap. Germline V CDR1 and CDR2: LNHNV, YYDKDF (reference sequence). In DNA form, the CDR3 reads TGTGCCACCAGCAGACTCAGAGCGGTCACCGAGCAGTACTTC. Translation: CATSRLRAVTEQYF.

This clonotype has a count of ten or more. The J gene is TRBJ2-7, the V gene TRBV28, with TRBD2 identical over 7 bases. V lost 5 bases and J lost 2; bases outside the gene matches: 6. The CDR3 is 14 amino acids. Germline V gives CDR1 MDHEN, CDR2 SYDVKM. The CDR3 spells CASSRPGTTYEQYF. The DNA for the CDR3 is TGTGCCAGCAGTCGTCCAGGGACTACCTACGAGCAGTACTTC. Based on the CDR3 plus reference TRBV28 and TRBJ2-7, the full variable domain is DVKVTQSSRYLVKRTGEKVFLECVQDMDHENMFWYRQDPGLGLRLIYFSYDVKMKEKGDIPEGYSVSREKKERFSLILESASTNQTSMYLCASSRPGTTYEQYFGPGTRLTVT.

There are a few counts of this clonotype. The CDR3, as DNA: TGCAGTGCTAGCAAACTAGCGAGGGGTTACAATGAGCAGTTCTTC. Translation gives CSASKLARGYNEQFF. The chain joins TRBV20-1 to TRBJ2-1; 7 bases line up with TRBD2. The CDR3 spans 15 residues. With V trimmed by 3 bases and J by 4 bases, 9 bases remained unmatched. Per germline, CDR1 DFQATT and CDR2 SNEGSKA (reference sequence).

V usage is TRBV18 and J usage is TRBJ1-5; D gene ambiguous. Germline V gives CDR1 KGHSH, CDR2 LQKENI. The CDR3 has 13 amino acids. Trimming shortened V by 8 bases and J by 4 bases, and 12 bases separated the two germline ends. The CDR3 sequence is CASTDTSNQPQHF. The CDR3 DNA sequence: TGTGCCAGCACAGACACTTCTAATCAGCCCCAGCATTTT. The variable domain in full, completed from reference TRBV18 and TRBJ1-5, reads NAGVMQNPRHLVRRRGQEARLRCSPMKGHSHVYWYRQLPEEGLKFMVYLQKENIIDESGMPKERFSAEFPKEGPSILRIQQVVRGDSAAYFCASTDTSNQPQHFGDGTRLSIL.

The V and J genes are TRBV11-2 and TRBJ1-6; D might be TRBD1 (5 bases). With 1 base removed from V and 10 bases from J, the gap between germline ends came to 14 bases. Germline CDR1 reads SGHAT; CDR2 reads FQNNGV. The CDR3 runs to 15 residues. The CDR3 DNA is TGTGCCAGCAGCTTAGGCTTAATCAGGGACTCACCCCTCCACTTT. This translates into CASSLGLIRDSPLHF.